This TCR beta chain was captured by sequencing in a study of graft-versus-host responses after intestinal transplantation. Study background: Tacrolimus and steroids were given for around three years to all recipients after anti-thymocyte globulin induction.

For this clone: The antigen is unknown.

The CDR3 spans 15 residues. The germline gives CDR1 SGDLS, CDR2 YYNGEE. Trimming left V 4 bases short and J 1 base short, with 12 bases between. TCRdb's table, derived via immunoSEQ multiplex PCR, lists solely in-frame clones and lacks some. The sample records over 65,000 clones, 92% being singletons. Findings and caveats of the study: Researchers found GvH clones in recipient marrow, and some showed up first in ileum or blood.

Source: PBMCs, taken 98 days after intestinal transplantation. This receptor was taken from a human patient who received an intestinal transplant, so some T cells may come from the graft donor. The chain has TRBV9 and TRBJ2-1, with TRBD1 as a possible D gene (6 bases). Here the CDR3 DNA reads TGTGCCAGCAGCCTCACAGGGATTTCCTACAATGAGCAGTTCTTC. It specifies CASSLTGISYNEQFF.